Shown below are 14 T cell receptor beta chains from a single sample sequenced in a study of cytomegalovirus exposure and HLA in healthy donors. This table comes from immunoSEQ multiplex PCR, and its TCRdb copy is limited to in-frame clones, with some not included. Here the sample spans 100,000 to 150,000 clones, 89% being singletons. Sequencing used PBMCs. These receptors originate from a woman under 30 in good health and CMV-seronegative.

This clone has only a few counts. This sequence joins TRBV21-1 and TRBJ1-2; the table's D call of TRBD1 was not tested on the DNA. TRBV21-1 is a pseudogene. The CDR3 spans 14 residues. In DNA form, the CDR3 reads TGTGCCGGTTCTAGAGGGGGTGCTAACTATGGCTACACCTTC. It encodes CAGSRGGANYGYTF.

The gene calls are TRBV7-3 and TRBJ1-5; D uncertain. This CDR3 region has 13 residues. The V and J ends lost 1 base and 5 bases respectively, with 6 bases between them. CDR1 is SGHTA, CDR2 FQGTGA, per germline. CDR3 in DNA: TGTGCCAGCAGCTTAATTCCCGATCAGCCCCAGCATTTT. This encodes CASSLIPDQPQHF.

DNA of the CDR3: TGTGCCAGCAGCAGGGGAACCTCTGGAAACACCATATATTTT. It yields the protein CASSRGTSGNTIYF. J is TRBJ1-3 and V is TRBV7-9; TRBD1 might be the D (5 bases). Trimming pared 5 bases from V and 0 bases from J, leaving 8 bases between. Looked up from germline, CDR1 is SEHNR and CDR2 is FQNEAQ (reference sequence). The CDR3 is 14 amino acids.

This clone turned up a few times. The identical CDR3 is also encoded by other nucleotide sequences in the sample. The chain combines TRBV20-1 with TRBJ2-7, with unresolved D. CDR1 and CDR2 (germline): DFQATT, SNEGSKA (reference sequence). This CDR3 has 11 residues. Trimming pared 5 bases from V and 9 bases from J, leaving 14 bases between. CDR3 sequence: CSAAAPLGQYF. In nucleotides, the CDR3 is TGCAGTGCTGCGGCACCTCTTGGGCAGTACTTC.

The rearrangement uses TRBV10-3 and TRBJ2-1; D may be TRBD1 (6 bases). The germline gives CDR1 ENHRY, CDR2 SYGVKD. Trimming stripped 3 bases from V and 8 bases from J, with 14 bases between. This CDR3 is built from 14 residues. The CDR3 sequence: CAISDTFRGDEQFF. CDR3 coding DNA: TGTGCCATCAGTGACACCTTCAGGGGCGATGAGCAGTTCTTC.

The rearrangement joins TRBV10-3 to TRBJ1-1; 9 nucleotides agree with TRBD1. The CDR3 spans 15 residues. V lost 5 bases to trimming and J lost 7 bases; unmatched junction nucleotides: 11. The germline gives CDR1 ENHRY, CDR2 SYGVKD. Here the CDR3 reads CAISTGGRLDVEAFF. CDR3 DNA: TGTGCCATCAGTACAGGGGGCCGCCTTGACGTTGAAGCTTTCTTT.

The rearrangement joins TRBV5-1 to TRBJ1-6; 9 positions match TRBD1. The trim removed 0 bases at V and 7 bases at J, leaving 5 bases unmatched. The CDR3 has 16 residues. Germline values: CDR1 SGHRS, CDR2 YFSETQ. CDR3 sequence reads: CASSLAPGQGNSPLHF. CDR3 sequence (DNA): TGCGCCAGCAGCTTGGCGCCCGGACAGGGGAATTCACCCCTCCACTTT.

J is TRBJ1-1 and V is TRBV18; possible D gene TRBD1, 5 bases. The V gene lost 0 bases and the J gene lost 4 bases, with 12 bases spanning the gap. This CDR3 has 15 residues. Germline CDR1 and CDR2: KGHSH and LQKENI. The DNA of the CDR3 is TGTGCCAGCTCACCACCTTCTCTCGGGGGCACTGAAGCTTTCTTT. Translating it yields CASSPPSLGGTEAFF. Using reference TRBV18 and TRBJ1-1 for the parts outside the CDR3, the full variable domain is NAGVMQNPRHLVRRRGQEARLRCSPMKGHSHVYWYRQLPEEGLKFMVYLQKENIIDESGMPKERFSAEFPKEGPSILRIQQVVRGDSAAYFCASSPPSLGGTEAFFGQGTRLTVV.

This chain connects TRBV4-2 to TRBJ2-2, with D possibly TRBD1 on 6 matching bases. CDR3 length: 13 residues. V was trimmed by 2 bases and J by 6 bases, leaving 7 bases between them. Germline CDR1 is LGHNA and CDR2 is YNFKEQ. DNA for the CDR3: TGTGCCAGCAGCCAAAAGGGGGCCGGGGAGCTGTTTTTT. Translated, it gives CASSQKGAGELFF.

V is TRBV5-4 and J is TRBJ2-7, with 7 bases matching TRBD1. Trimming cost V 5 bases and J 6 bases; bases outside gene matches: 2. Germline V gene data show CDR1 as SGHNT and CDR2 as YYREEE (reference sequence). This CDR3 is 11 amino acids long. Here the CDR3 reads CASRAGGEQYF. In nucleotides, the CDR3 is TGTGCCAGCAGGGCAGGGGGCGAGCAGTACTTC.

This rearrangement joins TRBV7-2 to TRBJ1-1; TRBD1 might be the D (6 bases). Germline CDR1 is SGHTA and CDR2 is FQGNSA. Deletions cut 0 bases from V and 7 bases from J, with 15 bases between. The CDR3 is made up of 15 amino acids. CDR3 protein: CASSLARGKGDEAFF. For the CDR3, the DNA is TGTGCCAGCAGCTTAGCGAGGGGGAAAGGGGATGAAGCTTTCTTT.

This clone has a handful of counts. The gene calls are TRBV25-1 and TRBJ1-1, with TRBD1 identical over 8 bases. The CDR3 is made up of 13 amino acids. V lost 6 bases, J lost 6 bases, and 6 bases stayed unmatched. Per germline, CDR1 MGHDK and CDR2 SYGVNS. As DNA, the CDR3 is TGTGCCAGCAGAGGACAGGGTGACGCTGAAGCTTTCTTT. Amino acid sequence: CASRGQGDAEAFF.

The chain employs TRBV7-9 and TRBJ1-3, with TRBD1 identical over 8 bases. Unmatched junction bases numbered 4, after V lost 3 bases and J lost 0 bases. The CDR3 totals 16 residues. The germline V gene has CDR1 SEHNR and CDR2 FQNEAQ (reference sequence). Here the CDR3 reads CASSFQQGVSGNTIYF. CDR3 DNA sequence: TGTGCCAGCAGCTTTCAACAGGGGGTCTCTGGAAACACCATATATTTT.

This clone was detected once. J is TRBJ1-5 and V is TRBV4-1; D gene uncertain. The CDR3 consists of 14 residues. With 1 base removed from V and 7 bases from J, the gap between germline ends came to 11 bases. CDR1 and CDR2 (germline): MGHRA, YSYEKL. For the CDR3, the DNA is TGCGCCAGCAGCCAAGGTGGTCAGCGACAGCCCCAGCATTTT. This sequence encodes CASSQGGQRQPQHF.